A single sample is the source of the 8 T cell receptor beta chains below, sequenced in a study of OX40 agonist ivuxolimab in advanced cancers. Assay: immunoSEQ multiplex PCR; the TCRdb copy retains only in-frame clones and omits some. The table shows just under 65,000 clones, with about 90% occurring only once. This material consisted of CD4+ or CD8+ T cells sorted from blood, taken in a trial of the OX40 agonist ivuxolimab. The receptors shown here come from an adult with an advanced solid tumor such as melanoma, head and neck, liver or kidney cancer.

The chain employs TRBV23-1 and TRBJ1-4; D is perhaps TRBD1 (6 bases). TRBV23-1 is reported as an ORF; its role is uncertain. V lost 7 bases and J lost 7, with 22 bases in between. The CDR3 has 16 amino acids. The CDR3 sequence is CASNDSLRGGREKLFF. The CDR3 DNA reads TGCGCCAGCAACGATTCCCTCCGCGGGGGGCGTGAAAAACTGTTTTTT.

The DNA for the CDR3 is TGTGCCAGCAGTTTCGGACAGGGTTGGGGCTACACCTTC. Amino acid sequence: CASSFGQGWGYTF. This chain uses TRBV28 with TRBJ1-2; TRBD1 aligns across 8 bases. This CDR3 has 13 residues. Germline V gene sequence: CDR1 MDHEN, CDR2 SYDVKM. The trim removed 3 bases at V and 8 bases at J, leaving 5 bases unmatched.

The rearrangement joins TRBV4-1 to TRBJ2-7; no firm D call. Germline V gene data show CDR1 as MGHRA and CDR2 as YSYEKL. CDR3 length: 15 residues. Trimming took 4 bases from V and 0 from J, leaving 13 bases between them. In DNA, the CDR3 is TGCGCCAGCAGCCGTCTACTACTACGCTCCTACGAGCAGTACTTC. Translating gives CASSRLLLRSYEQYF.

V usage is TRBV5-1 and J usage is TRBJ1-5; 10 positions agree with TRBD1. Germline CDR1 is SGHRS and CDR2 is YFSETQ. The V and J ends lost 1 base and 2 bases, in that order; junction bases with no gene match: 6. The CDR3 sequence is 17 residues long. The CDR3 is CASSLNPTGGRNQPQHF. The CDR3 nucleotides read TGCGCCAGCAGCTTGAATCCGACAGGGGGCCGCAATCAGCCCCAGCATTTT.

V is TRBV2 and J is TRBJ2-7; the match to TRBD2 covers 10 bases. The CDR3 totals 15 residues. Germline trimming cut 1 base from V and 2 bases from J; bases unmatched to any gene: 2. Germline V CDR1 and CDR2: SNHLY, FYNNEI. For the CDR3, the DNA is TGTGCCAGCAGTGAAGTAAGCGGGAGGGCCTACGAGCAGTACTTC. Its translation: CASSEVSGRAYEQYF.

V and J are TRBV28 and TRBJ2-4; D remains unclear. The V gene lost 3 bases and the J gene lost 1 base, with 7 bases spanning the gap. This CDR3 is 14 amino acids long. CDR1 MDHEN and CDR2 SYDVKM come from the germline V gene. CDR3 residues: CASSLGTAKNIQYF. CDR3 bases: TGTGCCAGCAGTTTGGGAACGGCCAAAAACATTCAGTACTTC.

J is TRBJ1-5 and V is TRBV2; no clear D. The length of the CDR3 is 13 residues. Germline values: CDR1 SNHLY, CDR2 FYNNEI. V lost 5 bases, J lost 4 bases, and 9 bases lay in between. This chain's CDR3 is CASSRMGNQPQHF. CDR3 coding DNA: TGTGCCAGCAGTCGAATGGGAAATCAGCCCCAGCATTTT.

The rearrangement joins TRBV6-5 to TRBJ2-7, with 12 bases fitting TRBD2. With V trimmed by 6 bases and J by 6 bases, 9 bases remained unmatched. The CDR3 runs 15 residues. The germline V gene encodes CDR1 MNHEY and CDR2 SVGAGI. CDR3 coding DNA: TGTGCCAGCAGCACCCGACTAGCGGGAGTTGGCGAGCAGTACTTC. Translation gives CASSTRLAGVGEQYF.